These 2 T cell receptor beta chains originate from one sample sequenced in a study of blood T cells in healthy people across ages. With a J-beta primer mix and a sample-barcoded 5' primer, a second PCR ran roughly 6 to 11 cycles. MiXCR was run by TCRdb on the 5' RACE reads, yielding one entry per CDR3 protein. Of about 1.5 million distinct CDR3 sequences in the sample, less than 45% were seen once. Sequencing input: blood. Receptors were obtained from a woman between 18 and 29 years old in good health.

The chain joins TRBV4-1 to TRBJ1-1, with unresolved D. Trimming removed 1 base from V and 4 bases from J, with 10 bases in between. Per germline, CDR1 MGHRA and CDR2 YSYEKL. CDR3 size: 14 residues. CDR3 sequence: CASSQGSLGTEAFF. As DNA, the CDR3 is TGCGCCAGCAGCCAAGGGAGTTTAGGCACTGAAGCTTTCTTT.

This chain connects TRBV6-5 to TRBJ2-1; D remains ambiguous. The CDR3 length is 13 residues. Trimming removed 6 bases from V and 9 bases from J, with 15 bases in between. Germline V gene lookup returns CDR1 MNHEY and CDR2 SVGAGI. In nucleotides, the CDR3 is TGTGCCAGCAGCTTTAAACTTGGGGTTGAGCAGTTCTTC. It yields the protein CASSFKLGVEQFF.